The 8 T cell receptor beta chains presented below share a single source sample, sequenced in a study of blood T cell repertoires in COVID-19 (dated by TCRdb to 2019 to 2021). Libraries were built with the immunoSEQ multiplex PCR assay. The immuneACCESS repertoire file appears here via TCRdb, limited to in-frame rearrangements. These files lack a portion of the clones; in checked studies, under half of the deficit traces to unresolved V genes, and the cause of the others is not known. Here the sample has roughly 350,000 clones; about 90% occur a single time. The ten top clones hold around 3.3% of the sample. What was sequenced was peripheral blood. The source of these receptors is a woman aged 18 to 35 who had recovered from COVID-19.

This chain connects TRBV7-2 to TRBJ2-2, with D tentatively TRBD1 (6 bases). Germline lookup yields CDR1 SGHTA and CDR2 FQGNSA. There are 16 residues in the CDR3. V gave up 1 base and J gave up 4 bases, with 13 bases separating them. CDR3 protein: CASSLVGGFGTGELFF. CDR3 in DNA: TGTGCCAGCAGCTTAGTAGGGGGTTTTGGCACCGGGGAGCTGTTTTTT.

The J gene is TRBJ1-1, the V gene TRBV10-3, with D hard to call. Between the trimmed V and J ends, which lost 0 bases and 12 bases, there was a span of 14 bases. The CDR3 is 13 residues long. The germline CDR1 and CDR2 sequences are ENHRY and SYGVKD. The CDR3 nucleotides are TGTGCCATCAGTGAGTCGCAGTCCGATTGGCCTTTCTTT. Translation: CAISESQSDWPFF.

The chain links TRBV4-3 to TRBJ1-2; the match to TRBD1 covers 7 bases. CDR1 is LGHNA and CDR2 is YSLEER in the germline V gene. The CDR3 spans 18 residues. After removal of 0 bases from V and 4 bases from J, the junction contained 14 bases not matched to a gene. CDR3 sequence (DNA): TGCGCCAGCAGCCAAGAGCTCCTGGCAGGGGGTCAGATCTATGGCTACACCTTC. It specifies CASSQELLAGGQIYGYTF.

This clone has just a few counts. The chain carries TRBV6-1 and TRBJ1-5, with no clear D. Germline V gene data show CDR1 as MNHNS and CDR2 as SASEGT. The ends were cut back, 3 bases at V and 6 bases at J, with 9 bases in the middle. This CDR3 is built from 13 residues. The CDR3 protein is CASSDRESQPQHF. The CDR3 coding sequence is TGTGCCAGCAGTGATAGGGAGAGTCAGCCCCAGCATTTT.

The chain uses TRBV19 and TRBJ1-2; D possibly corresponds to TRBD1 (6 bases). V gave up 7 bases and J gave up 1 base, with 10 bases separating them. Germline V gives CDR1 LNHDA, CDR2 SQIVND (reference sequence). The CDR3 extends over 13 amino acids. CDR3 loop: CASKIQGNYGYTF. The CDR3 DNA follows: TGTGCCAGTAAGATACAGGGTAACTATGGCTACACCTTC.

This clone was observed a single time. The chain joins TRBV4-1 to TRBJ2-3, with 7 bases fitting TRBD1. Per the germline V gene, CDR1 is MGHRA and CDR2 is YSYEKL. The CDR3 is made up of 15 amino acids. V was pared by 1 base and J by 11 bases, with 12 bases of the junction left unmatched. CDR3 DNA: TGCGCCAGCAGCCAAGGACCGGGACAGCGGCCCGGGCAGTATTTT. It yields the protein CASSQGPGQRPGQYF.

This clone has just one count. The DNA for the CDR3 is TGTGCCAGTAGTATAGTTGGGACACCCTATGGCTACACCTTC. It yields the protein CASSIVGTPYGYTF. The chain joins TRBV19 to TRBJ1-2, with a tentative D call TRBD1 (6 bases). V lost 1 base to trimming and J lost 4 bases, with 10 bases between them. Germline V lookup: CDR1 LNHDA, CDR2 SQIVND (reference sequence). This CDR3 has 14 amino acids.

This clone occurred a few times. The genes are TRBV3-1 (or the pseudogene TRBV3-2) and TRBJ2-5, with 7 positions matching TRBD2. Germline CDR1 and CDR2: LGHDT and YNNKEL (reference sequence). V trimming: 0 bases; J trimming: 8 bases; junction bases outside the gene matches: 12. This CDR3 spans 16 amino acids. In DNA, the CDR3 is TGTGCCAGCAGCCAAGAAAGAGGGACTATAGTGGAAACCCAGTACTTC. Its translation is CASSQERGTIVETQYF.